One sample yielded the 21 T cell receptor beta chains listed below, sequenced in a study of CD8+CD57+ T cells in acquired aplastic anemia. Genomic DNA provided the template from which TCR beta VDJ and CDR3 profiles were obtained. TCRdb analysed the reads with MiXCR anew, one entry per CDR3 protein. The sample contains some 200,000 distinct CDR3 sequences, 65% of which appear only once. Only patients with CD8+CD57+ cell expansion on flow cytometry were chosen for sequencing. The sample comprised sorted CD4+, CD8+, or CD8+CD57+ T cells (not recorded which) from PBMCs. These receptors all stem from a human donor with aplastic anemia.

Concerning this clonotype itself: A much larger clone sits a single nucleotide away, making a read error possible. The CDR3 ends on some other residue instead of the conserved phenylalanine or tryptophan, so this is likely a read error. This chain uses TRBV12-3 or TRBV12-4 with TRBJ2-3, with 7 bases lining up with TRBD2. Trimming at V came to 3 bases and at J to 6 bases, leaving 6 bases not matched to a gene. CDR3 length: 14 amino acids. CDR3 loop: CASSFGGGFDTQYS. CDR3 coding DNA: TGTGCCAGCAGTTTTGGCGGGGGATTTGATACGCAGTATTCT.

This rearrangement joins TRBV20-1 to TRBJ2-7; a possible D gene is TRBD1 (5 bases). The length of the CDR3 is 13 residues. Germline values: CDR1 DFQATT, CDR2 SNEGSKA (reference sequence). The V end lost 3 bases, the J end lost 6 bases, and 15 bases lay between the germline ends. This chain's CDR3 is CSASPMGRGEQYF. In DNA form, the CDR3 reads TGCAGTGCTAGTCCCATGGGAAGGGGCGAGCAGTACTTC.

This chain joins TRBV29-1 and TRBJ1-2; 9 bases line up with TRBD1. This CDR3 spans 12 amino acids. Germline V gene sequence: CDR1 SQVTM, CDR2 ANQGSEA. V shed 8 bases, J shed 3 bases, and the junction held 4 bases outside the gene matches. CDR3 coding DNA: TGCAGCACGGGACAGGGCGACTATGGCTACACCTTC. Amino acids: CSTGQGDYGYTF. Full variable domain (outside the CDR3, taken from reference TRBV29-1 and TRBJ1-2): SAVISQKPSRDICQRGTSLTIQCQVDSQVTMMFWYRQQPGQSLTLIATANQGSEATYESGFVIDKFPISRPNLTFSTLTVSNMSPEDSSIYLCSTGQGDYGYTFGSGTRLTVV.

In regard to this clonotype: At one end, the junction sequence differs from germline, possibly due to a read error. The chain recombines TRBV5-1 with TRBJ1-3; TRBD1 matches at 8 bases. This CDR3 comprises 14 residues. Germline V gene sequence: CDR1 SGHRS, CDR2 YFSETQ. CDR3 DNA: TGTGCCAGTAGTTCAGGGACAGGCGGAAACACCATATATTTT. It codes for CASSSGTGGNTIYF.

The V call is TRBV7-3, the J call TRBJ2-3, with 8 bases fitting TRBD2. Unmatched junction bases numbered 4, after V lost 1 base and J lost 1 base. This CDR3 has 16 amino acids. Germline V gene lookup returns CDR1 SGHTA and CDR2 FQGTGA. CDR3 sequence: CASSLNHGGGTDTQYF. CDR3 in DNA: TGTGCCAGCAGCTTAAATCACGGGGGGGGCACAGATACGCAGTATTTT.

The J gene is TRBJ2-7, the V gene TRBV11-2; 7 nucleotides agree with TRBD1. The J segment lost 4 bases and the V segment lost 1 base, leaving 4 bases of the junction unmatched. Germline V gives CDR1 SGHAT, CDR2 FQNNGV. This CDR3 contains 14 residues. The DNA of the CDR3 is TGTGCCAGCAGCTTAGGTGGACAGGCGTACGAGCAGTACTTC. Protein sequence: CASSLGGQAYEQYF.

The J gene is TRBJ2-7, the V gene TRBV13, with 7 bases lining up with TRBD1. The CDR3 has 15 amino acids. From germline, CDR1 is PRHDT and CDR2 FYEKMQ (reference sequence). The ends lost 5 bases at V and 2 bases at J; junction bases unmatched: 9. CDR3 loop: CASSHGGQGAYEQYF. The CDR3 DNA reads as TGTGCCAGCAGCCATGGTGGTCAGGGGGCCTACGAGCAGTACTTC.

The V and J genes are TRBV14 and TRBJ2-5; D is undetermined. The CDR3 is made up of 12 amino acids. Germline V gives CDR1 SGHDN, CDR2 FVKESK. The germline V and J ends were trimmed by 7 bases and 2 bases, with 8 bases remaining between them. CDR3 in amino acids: CASIDLQETQYF. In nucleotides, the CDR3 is TGTGCCAGCATCGACTTACAAGAGACCCAGTACTTC. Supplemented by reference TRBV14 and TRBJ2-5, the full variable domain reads EAGVTQFPSHSVIEKGQTVTLRCDPISGHDNLYWYRRVMGKEIKFLLHFVKESKQDESGMPNNRFLAERTGGTYSTLKVQPAELEDSGVYFCASIDLQETQYFGPGTRLLVL.

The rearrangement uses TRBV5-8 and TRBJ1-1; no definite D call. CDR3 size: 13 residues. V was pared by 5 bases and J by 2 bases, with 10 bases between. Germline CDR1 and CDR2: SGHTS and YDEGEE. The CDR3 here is CASSRATNTEAFF. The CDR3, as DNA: TGTGCCAGCAGTCGGGCCACTAACACTGAAGCTTTCTTT.

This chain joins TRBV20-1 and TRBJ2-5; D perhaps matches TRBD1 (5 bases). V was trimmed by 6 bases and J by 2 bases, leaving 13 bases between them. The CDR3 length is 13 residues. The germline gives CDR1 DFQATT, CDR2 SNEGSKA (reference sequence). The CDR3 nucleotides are TGCAGTGCGAGACCCAGACAGCAAGAGACCCAGTACTTC. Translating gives CSARPRQQETQYF.

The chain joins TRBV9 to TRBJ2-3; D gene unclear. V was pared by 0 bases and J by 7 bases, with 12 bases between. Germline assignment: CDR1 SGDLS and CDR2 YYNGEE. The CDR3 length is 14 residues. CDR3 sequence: CASSVEASPNTQYF. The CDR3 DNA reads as TGTGCCAGCAGCGTAGAAGCAAGCCCCAATACGCAGTATTTT.

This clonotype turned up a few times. The CDR3 loop reads CASSYSRGAGSPLHF. The CDR3 DNA is TGTGCCAGCAGTTACTCCAGGGGAGCGGGTTCACCCCTCCACTTT. The rearrangement joins TRBV6-6 to TRBJ1-6, with D possibly matching TRBD1 (6 bases). Germline V gene data show CDR1 as MNHNY and CDR2 as SVGAGI (reference sequence). CDR3 length equals 15 residues. V was shortened by 0 bases and J by 9 bases, with 12 bases between the two germline ends.

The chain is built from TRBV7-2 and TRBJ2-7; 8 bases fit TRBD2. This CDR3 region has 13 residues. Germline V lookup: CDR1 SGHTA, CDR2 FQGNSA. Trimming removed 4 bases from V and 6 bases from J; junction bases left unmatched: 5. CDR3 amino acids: CASSSQRGTEQYF. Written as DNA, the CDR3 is TGTGCCAGCAGCTCCCAGCGGGGGACCGAGCAGTACTTC.

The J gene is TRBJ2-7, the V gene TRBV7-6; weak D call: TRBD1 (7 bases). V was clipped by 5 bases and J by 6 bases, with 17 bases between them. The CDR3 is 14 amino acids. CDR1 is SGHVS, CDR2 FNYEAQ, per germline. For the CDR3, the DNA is TGTGCCAGCAGCCTGGGGGCAGGGGGGCTCGAGCAGTACTTC. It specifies CASSLGAGGLEQYF.

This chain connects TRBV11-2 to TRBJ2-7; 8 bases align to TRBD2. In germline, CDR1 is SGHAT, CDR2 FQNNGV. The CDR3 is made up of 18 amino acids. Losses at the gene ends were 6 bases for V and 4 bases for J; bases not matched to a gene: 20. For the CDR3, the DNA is TGTGCCAGCAGTTTTGCCTATAGCGGGAACTCGAGACAGTACGAGCAGTACTTC. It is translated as CASSFAYSGNSRQYEQYF.

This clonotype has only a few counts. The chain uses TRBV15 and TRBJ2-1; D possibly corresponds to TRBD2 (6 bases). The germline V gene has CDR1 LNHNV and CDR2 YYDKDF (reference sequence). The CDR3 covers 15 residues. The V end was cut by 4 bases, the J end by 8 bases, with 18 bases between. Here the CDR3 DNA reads TGTGCCACCAGCACAGCGGGCCACCCCTTGGATGAGCAGTTCTTC. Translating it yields CATSTAGHPLDEQFF.

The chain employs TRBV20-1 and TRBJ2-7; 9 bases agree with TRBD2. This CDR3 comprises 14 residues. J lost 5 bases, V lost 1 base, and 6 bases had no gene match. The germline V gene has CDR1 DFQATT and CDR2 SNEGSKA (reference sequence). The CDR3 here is CSARGGRAGDEQYF. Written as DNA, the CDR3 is TGCAGTGCTAGAGGCGGGAGGGCTGGTGACGAGCAGTACTTC.

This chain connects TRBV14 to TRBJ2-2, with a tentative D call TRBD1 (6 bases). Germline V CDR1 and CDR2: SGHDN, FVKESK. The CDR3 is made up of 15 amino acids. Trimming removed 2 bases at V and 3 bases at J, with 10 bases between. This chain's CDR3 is CASSQPGQYTGELFF. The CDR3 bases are TGTGCCAGCAGCCAACCGGGACAATACACCGGGGAGCTGTTTTTT.

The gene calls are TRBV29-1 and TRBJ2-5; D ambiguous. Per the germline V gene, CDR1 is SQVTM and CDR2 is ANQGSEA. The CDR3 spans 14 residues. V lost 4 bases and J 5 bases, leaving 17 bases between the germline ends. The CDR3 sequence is CSVGSDASGETQYF. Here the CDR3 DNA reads TGCAGCGTTGGGTCGGACGCGTCAGGCGAGACCCAGTACTTC.

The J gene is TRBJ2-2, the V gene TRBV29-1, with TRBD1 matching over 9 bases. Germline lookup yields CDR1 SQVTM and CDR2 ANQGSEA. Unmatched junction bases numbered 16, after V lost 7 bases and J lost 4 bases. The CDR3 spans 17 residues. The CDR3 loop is CSARPVRDRVATGELFF. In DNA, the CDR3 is TGCAGCGCCCGCCCTGTAAGGGACAGGGTAGCCACCGGGGAGCTGTTTTTT.

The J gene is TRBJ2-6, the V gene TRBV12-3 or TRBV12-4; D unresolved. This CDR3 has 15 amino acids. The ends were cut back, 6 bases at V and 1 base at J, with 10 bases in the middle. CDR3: CASSAFASGANVLTF. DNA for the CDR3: TGTGCCAGCAGCGCCTTCGCATCTGGGGCCAACGTCCTGACTTTC.